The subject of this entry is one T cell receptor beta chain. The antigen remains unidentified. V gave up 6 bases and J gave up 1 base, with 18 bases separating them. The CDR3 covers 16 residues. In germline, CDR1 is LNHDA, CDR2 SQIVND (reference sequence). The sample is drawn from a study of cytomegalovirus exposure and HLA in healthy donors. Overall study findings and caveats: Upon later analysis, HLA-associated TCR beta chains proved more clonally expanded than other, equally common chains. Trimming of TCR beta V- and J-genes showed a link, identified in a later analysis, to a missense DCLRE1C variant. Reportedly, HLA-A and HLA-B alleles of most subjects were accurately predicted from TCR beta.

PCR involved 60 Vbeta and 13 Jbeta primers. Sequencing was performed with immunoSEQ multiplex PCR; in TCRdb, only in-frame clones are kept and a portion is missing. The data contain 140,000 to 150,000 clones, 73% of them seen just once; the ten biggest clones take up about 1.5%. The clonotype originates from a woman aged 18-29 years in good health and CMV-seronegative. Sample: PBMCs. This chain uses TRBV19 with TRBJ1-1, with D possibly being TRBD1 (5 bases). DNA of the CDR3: TGTGCCAGTAGGACCTCAGGGCGGCGCGGGAACACTGAAGCTTTCTTT. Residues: CASRTSGRRGNTEAFF.